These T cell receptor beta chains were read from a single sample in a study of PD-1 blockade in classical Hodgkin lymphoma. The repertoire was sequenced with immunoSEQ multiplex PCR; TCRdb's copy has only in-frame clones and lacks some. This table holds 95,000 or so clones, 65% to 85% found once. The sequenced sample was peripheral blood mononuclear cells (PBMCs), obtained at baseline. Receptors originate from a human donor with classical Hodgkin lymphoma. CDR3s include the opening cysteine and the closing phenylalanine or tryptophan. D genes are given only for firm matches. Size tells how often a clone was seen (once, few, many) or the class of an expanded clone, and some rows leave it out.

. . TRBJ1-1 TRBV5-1 CASSVTTGGTEAFF TGCGCCAGCAGCGTTACCACGGGAGGGACTGAAGCTTTCTTT
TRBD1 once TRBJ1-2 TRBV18 CASSNSVTGGHYGYTF TGTGCCAGCTCTAATAGTGTGACAGGGGGCCACTATGGCTACACCTTC
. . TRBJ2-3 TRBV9 CASSETGTRSTDTQYF TGTGCCAGCAGCGAGACCGGGACCCGCTCCACAGATACGCAGTATTTT
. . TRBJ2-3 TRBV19 CASSNLPTDTQYF TGTGCCAGTAGTAACCTGCCCACAGATACGCAGTATTTT
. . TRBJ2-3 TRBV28 CASMKGADFTDTQYF TGTGCCAGCATGAAGGGAGCGGACTTCACAGATACGCAGTATTTT
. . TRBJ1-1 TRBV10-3 CAIRTGTVNTEAFF TGTGCCATCAGAACTGGGACGGTGAACACTGAAGCTTTCTTT
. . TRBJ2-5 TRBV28 CASSLQFPETQYF TGTGCCAGCAGTTTACAATTTCCAGAGACCCAGTACTTC
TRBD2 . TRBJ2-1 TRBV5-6 CASSLGAGGGYNEQFF TGTGCCAGCAGCTTGGGGGCGGGAGGAGGGTACAATGAGCAGTTCTTC
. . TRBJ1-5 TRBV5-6 CASSFQAFDQPQHF TGTGCCAGCAGCTTTCAGGCGTTCGATCAGCCCCAGCATTTT
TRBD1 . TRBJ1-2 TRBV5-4 CASSSRGPGYGYTF TGTGCCAGCAGCTCCAGGGGGCCCGGCTATGGCTACACCTTC
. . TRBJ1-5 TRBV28 CASSFRAIVNQPQHF TGTGCCAGCAGTTTTAGGGCAATCGTCAATCAGCCCCAGCATTTT
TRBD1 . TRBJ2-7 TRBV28 CASWTGGYEQYF TGTGCCTCCTGGACAGGGGGCTACGAGCAGTACTTC
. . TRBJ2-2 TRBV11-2 CASSLRRNTGELFF TGTGCCAGCAGCTTGAGGCGGAACACCGGGGAGCTGTTTTTT
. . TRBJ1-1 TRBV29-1 CSVERASDTEAFF TGCAGCGTTGAAAGGGCATCAGACACTGAAGCTTTCTTT
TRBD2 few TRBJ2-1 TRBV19 CASSIRLAASYNEQFF TGTGCCAGTAGTATTCGTCTAGCGGCTTCCTACAATGAGCAGTTCTTC
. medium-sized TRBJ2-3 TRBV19 CASSIGPTVATDTQYF TGTGCCAGTAGTATTGGGCCAACAGTAGCCACAGATACGCAGTATTTT
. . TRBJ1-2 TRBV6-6 CASHSGFDYGYTF TGTGCCAGCCACTCAGGGTTTGACTATGGCTACACCTTC
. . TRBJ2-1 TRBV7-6 CASSLSTYNEQFF TGTGCCAGCAGCTTAAGTACATACAATGAGCAGTTCTTC
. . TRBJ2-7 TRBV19 CASSISAADSYEQYF TGTGCCAGTAGTATAAGTGCGGCGGATTCCTACGAGCAGTACTTC
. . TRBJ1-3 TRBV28 CATPSPGGNTIYF TGTGCCACCCCTTCCCCGGGCGGAAACACCATATATTTT
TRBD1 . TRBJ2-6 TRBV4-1 CASSQVPGTANSGANVLTF TGCGCCAGCAGCCAAGTCCCCGGGACAGCCAATTCTGGGGCCAACGTCCTGACTTTC
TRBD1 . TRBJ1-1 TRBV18 CASSHGTGGYTEAFF TGTGCCAGCTCCCATGGGACAGGGGGATACACTGAAGCTTTCTTT
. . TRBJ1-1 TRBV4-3 CASSQVTGGNTEAFF TGCGCCAGCAGCCAAGTGACGGGGGGTAACACTGAAGCTTTCTTT
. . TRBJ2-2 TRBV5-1 CASSADSYTGELFF TGCGCCAGCAGCGCGGACAGTTACACCGGGGAGCTGTTTTTT
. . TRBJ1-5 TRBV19 CASSIRDLGRNQPQHF TGTGCCAGTAGTATCCGGGACTTGGGCCGCAATCAGCCCCAGCATTTT
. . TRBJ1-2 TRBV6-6 CASTRLGEETYGYTF TGTGCCAGCACTCGATTGGGAGAGGAAACCTATGGCTACACCTTC
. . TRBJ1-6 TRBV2 CASSGQGEGSYNSPLHF TGTGCCAGCAGTGGGCAGGGCGAGGGCTCCTATAATTCACCCCTCCACTTT
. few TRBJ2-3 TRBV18 CASSPSHTDTQYF TGTGCCAGCTCACCCTCCCACACAGATACGCAGTATTTT
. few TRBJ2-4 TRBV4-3 CASSQGRGTKNIQYF TGCGCCAGCAGCCAAGGCCGGGGGACCAAAAACATTCAGTACTTC
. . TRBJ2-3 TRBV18 CASSYTMGTDTQYF TGTGCCAGCTCATACACCATGGGCACAGATACGCAGTATTTT
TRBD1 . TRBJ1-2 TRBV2 CASSEALLGTGSGYTF TGTGCCAGCAGTGAAGCGCTTTTAGGGACAGGGTCCGGCTACACCTTC
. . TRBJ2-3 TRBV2 CASEVERTSTDTQYF TGTGCCAGCGAAGTTGAGCGGACCAGCACAGATACGCAGTATTTT
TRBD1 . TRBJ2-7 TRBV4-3 CASSQDLGQPYEQYF TGCGCCAGCAGCCAAGATTTGGGACAGCCTTACGAGCAGTACTTC
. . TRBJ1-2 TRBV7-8 CASSLAGSDYNYGYTF TGTGCCAGCAGCTTAGCGGGGTCAGATTATAACTATGGCTACACCTTC
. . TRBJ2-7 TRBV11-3 CASSLGPVSSYEQYF TGTGCCAGCAGCCTGGGCCCCGTAAGCTCCTACGAGCAGTACTTC
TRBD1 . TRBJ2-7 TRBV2 CASTLRQGGPYEQYF TGTGCCAGCACCCTACGACAGGGGGGGCCCTACGAGCAGTACTTC
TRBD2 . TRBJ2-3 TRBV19 CASSMGREENTQYF TGTGCCAGTAGTATGGGGCGGGAGGAAAATACGCAGTATTTT
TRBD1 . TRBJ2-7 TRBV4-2 CASSQGTGTVIYEQYF TGTGCCAGCAGCCAAGGAACCGGGACAGTTATCTACGAGCAGTACTTC
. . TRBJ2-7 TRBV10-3 CAISEAGGTSIREQYF TGTGCCATCAGTGAGGCGGGTGGAACGAGTATTCGGGAGCAGTACTTC
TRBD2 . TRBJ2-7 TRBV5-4 CASSLWAGGPREQYF TGTGCCAGCAGCTTGTGGGCGGGAGGGCCCCGGGAGCAGTACTTC
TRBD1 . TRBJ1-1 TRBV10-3 CASYYRGGTEAFF TGTGCCAGCTACTACAGGGGGGGCACTGAAGCTTTCTTT
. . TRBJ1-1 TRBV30 CAWSVRTVGRATEAFF TGTGCCTGGAGTGTACGTACGGTGGGGCGGGCCACTGAAGCTTTCTTT
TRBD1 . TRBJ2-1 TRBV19 CASRPRGTGAYNEQFF TGTGCCAGTAGACCTAGAGGGACAGGGGCCTACAATGAGCAGTTCTTC
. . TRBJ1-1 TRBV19 CASSIVGMRTEAFF TGTGCCAGTAGTATCGTGGGGATGCGGACTGAAGCTTTCTTT
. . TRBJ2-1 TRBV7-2 CASSDYNEQFF TGTGCCAGCAGCGACTACAATGAGCAGTTCTTC
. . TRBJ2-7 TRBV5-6 CASSLAGGSEQYF TGTGCCAGCAGCTTGGCCGGTGGGAGTGAGCAGTACTTC
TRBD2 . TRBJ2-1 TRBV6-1 CASRAREGSYNEQFF TGTGCCAGCAGGGCGAGGGAGGGGTCCTACAATGAGCAGTTCTTC
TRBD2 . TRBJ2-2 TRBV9 CASSVGSSGRFTGELFF TGTGCCAGCAGCGTAGGGTCCAGCGGGAGATTTACCGGGGAGCTGTTTTTT
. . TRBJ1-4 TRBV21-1 CASSPNPPRTGGLGEKLFF TGTGCCAGCAGCCCCAATCCCCCCCGGACGGGGGGGTTAGGTGAAAAACTGTTTTTT
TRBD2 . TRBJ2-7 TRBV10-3 CAISPGLALYEQYF TGTGCCATCAGTCCGGGACTAGCGTTATACGAGCAGTACTTC
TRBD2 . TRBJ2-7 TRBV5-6 CASSPTGLAGASYEQYF TGTGCCAGCAGCCCAACGGGACTAGCGGGAGCCTCCTACGAGCAGTACTTC